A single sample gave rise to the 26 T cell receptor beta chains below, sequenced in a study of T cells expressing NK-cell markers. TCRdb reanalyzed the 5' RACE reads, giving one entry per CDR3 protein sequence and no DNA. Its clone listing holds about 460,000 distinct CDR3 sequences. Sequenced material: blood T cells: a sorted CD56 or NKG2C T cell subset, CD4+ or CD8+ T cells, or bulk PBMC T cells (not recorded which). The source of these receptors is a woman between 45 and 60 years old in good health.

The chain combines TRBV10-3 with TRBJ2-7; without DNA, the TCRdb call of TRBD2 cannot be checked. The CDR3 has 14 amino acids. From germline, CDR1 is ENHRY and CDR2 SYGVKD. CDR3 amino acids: CAISETSRPYEQYF.

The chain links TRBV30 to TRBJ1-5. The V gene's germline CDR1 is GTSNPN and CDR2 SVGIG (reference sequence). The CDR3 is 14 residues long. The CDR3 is CAWSGGAYNQPQHF.

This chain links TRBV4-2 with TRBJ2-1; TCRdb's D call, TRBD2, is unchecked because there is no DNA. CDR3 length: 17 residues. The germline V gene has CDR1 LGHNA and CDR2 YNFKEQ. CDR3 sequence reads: CASSPTGSGRFYNEQFF.

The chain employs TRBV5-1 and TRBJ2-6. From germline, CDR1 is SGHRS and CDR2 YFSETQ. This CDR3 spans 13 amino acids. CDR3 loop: CASSLELPLVLTF.

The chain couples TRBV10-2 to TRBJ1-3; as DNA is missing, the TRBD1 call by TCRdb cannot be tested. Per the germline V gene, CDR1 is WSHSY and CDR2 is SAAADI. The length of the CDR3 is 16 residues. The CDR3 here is CASSEVFGQDGNTIYF.

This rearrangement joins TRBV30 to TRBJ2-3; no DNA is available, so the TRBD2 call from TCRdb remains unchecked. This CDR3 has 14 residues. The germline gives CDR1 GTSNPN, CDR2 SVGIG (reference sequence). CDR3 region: CAWTSGRAQDTQYF.

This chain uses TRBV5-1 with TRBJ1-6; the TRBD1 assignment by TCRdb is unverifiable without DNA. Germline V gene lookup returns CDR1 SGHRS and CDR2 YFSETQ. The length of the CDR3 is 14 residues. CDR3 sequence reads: CASSPRDAASPLHF.

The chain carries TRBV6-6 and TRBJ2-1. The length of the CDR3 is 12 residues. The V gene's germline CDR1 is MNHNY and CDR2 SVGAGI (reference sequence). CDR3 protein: CASSPAPSEQFF.

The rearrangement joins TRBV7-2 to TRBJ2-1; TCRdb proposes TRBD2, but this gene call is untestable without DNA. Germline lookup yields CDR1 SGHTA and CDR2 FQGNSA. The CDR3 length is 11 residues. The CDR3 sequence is CASREAVLAFF.

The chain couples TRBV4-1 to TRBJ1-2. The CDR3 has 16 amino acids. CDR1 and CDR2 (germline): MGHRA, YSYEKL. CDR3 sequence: CASSLLGEETLYGYTF.

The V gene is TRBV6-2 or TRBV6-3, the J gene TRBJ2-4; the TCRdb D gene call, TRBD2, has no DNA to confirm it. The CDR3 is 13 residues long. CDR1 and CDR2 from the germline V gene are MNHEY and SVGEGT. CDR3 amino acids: CASSPSRGGLGYF.

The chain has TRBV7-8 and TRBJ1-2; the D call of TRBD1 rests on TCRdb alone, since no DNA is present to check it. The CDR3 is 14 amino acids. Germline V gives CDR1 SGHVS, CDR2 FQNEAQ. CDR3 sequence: CASSSRTGGAGYTF.

The CDR3 loop reads CASSSSILGSYEQYF. The chain carries TRBV11-3 and TRBJ2-7; TCRdb selects TRBD2, and the lack of DNA leaves this call unchecked. The CDR3 runs 15 residues. Looked up from germline, CDR1 is SGHNT and CDR2 is YENEEA.

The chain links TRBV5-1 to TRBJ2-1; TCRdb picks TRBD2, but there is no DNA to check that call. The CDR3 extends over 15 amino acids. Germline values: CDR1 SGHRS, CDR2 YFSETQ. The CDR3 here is CASSLAGGPDNEQFF.

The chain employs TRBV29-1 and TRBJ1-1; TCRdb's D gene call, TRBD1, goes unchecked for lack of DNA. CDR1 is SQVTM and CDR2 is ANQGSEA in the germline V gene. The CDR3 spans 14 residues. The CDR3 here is CSVDLSARGVSAFF.

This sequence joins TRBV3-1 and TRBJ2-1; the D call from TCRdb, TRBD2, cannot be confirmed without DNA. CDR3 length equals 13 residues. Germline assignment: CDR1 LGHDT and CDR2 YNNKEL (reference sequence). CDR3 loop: CASSQTSGNEQFF.

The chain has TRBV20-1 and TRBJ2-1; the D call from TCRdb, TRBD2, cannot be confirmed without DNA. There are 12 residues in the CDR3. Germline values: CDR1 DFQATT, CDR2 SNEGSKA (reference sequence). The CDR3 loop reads CSARGLAGLGFF.

The CDR3 here is CSVMPPERKGYTF. The rearrangement joins TRBV29-1 to TRBJ1-2; with no DNA, the TCRdb D assignment of TRBD1 cannot be verified. Germline assignment: CDR1 SQVTM and CDR2 ANQGSEA. The CDR3 loop spans 13 amino acids.

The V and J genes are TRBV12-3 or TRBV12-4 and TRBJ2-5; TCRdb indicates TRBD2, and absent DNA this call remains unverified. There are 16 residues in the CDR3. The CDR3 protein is CASRGGLAGGEETQYF.

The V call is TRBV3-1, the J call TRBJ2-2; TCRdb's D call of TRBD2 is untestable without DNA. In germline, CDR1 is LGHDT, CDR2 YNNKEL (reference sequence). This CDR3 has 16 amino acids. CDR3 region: CASSQETSGSSGELFF. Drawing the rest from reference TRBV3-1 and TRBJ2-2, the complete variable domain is DTAVSQTPKYLVTQMGNDKSIKCEQNLGHDTMYWYKQDSKKFLKIMFSYNNKELIINETVPNRFSPKSPDKAHLNLHINSLELGDSAVYFCASSQETSGSSGELFFGEGSRLTVL.

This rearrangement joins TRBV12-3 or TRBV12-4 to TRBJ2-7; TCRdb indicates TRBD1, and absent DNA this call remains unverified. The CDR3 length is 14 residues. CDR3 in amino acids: CASSLTAAGNEQYF.

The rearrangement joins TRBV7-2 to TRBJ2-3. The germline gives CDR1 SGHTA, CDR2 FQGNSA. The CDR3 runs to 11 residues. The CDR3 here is CASSLGDRRNF.

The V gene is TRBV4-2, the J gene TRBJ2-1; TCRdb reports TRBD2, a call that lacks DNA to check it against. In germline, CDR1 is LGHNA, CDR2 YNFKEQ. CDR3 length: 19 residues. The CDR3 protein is CASSWTSGRPESSYNEQFF.

This CDR3 reads CASRSDTVAEKLFF. This sequence joins TRBV5-1 and TRBJ1-4. Germline lookup yields CDR1 SGHRS and CDR2 YFSETQ. This CDR3 comprises 14 residues.

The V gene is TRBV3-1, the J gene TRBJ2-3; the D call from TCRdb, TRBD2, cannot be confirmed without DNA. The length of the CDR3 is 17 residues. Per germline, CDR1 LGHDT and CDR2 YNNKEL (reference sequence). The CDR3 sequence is CASSRTPGGSVTDTQYF.

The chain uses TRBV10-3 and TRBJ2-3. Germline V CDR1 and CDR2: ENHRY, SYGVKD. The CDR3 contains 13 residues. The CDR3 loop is CAISLSWPDTQYF.